The 16 T cell receptor beta chains reported below all come from one sample, sequenced in a study of cytomegalovirus exposure and HLA in healthy donors. The PCR used 60 Vbeta and 13 Jbeta primers. Clones were sequenced by immunoSEQ multiplex PCR, and TCRdb holds only the in-frame ones, with some missing. The profile shows approximately 140,000 clones, more than 75% of them singletons. The specimen sequenced was PBMCs. These receptors came from a man in his forties or fifties in good health and CMV-seronegative.

This clone was found a few times. The V and J genes are TRBV10-3 and TRBJ1-6; possible D gene TRBD1, 6 bases. The germline V gene encodes CDR1 ENHRY and CDR2 SYGVKD. The CDR3 has 16 amino acids. Trimming removed 0 bases at V and 5 bases at J, with 11 bases between. The CDR3 DNA reads TGTGCCATCAGTGAGTCGAGGGCAGGGGATAATTCACCCCTCCACTTT. Translation gives CAISESRAGDNSPLHF.

This chain uses TRBV4-2 with TRBJ2-6, with 12 bases identical to TRBD2. CDR3 size: 19 residues. The J segment lost 4 bases and the V segment lost 2 bases, leaving 9 bases of the junction unmatched. Germline assignment: CDR1 LGHNA and CDR2 YNFKEQ. The CDR3 sequence: CASSQHMTSGGLGANVLTF. As DNA, the CDR3 is TGTGCCAGCAGCCAACACATGACTAGCGGGGGCCTAGGGGCCAACGTCCTGACTTTC.

V is TRBV5-6 and J is TRBJ2-5; D perhaps matches TRBD2 (6 bases). The CDR3 length is 17 residues. The V gene's germline CDR1 is SGHDT and CDR2 YYEEEE. V was shortened by 0 bases and J by 5 bases, with 20 bases between the two germline ends. The CDR3 is CASSLGPGTGVLETQYF. The CDR3 DNA is TGTGCCAGCAGCTTGGGTCCGGGGACGGGGGTTTTGGAGACCCAGTACTTC.

This chain links TRBV19 with TRBJ1-2; TRBD1 is a possible D gene (6 bases). From germline, CDR1 is LNHDA and CDR2 SQIVND (reference sequence). The CDR3 is 16 residues long. V shed 0 bases and J shed 4 bases, with 15 bases lying between them. CDR3 nucleotide sequence: TGTGCCAGTAGTATAGAAGGGGGGGCCGCTGTCTATGGCTACACCTTC. It specifies CASSIEGGAAVYGYTF.

The chain is built from TRBV5-1 and TRBJ2-7; D possibly corresponds to TRBD1 (5 bases). Germline CDR1 and CDR2: SGHRS and YFSETQ. V was trimmed by 3 bases and J by 0 bases, leaving 13 bases between them. The CDR3 loop spans 15 amino acids. The CDR3 DNA is TGCGCCAGCAGCTCTTCCTCAAGGGGCTCCTACGAGCAGTACTTC. It yields the protein CASSSSSRGSYEQYF.

The chain uses TRBV7-2 and TRBJ1-1, with 9 bases aligning to TRBD1. The germline V gene encodes CDR1 SGHTA and CDR2 FQGNSA. The CDR3 contains 16 residues. After removal of 2 bases from V and 5 bases from J, the junction contained 9 bases not matched to a gene. CDR3 amino acids: CASSLSTGGAGTEAFF. The CDR3 bases are TGTGCCAGCAGCTTATCTACAGGGGGCGCCGGAACTGAAGCTTTCTTT.

This chain connects TRBV10-2 to TRBJ2-3, with 7 bases matching TRBD2. CDR1 is WSHSY, CDR2 SAAADI, per germline. This CDR3 is built from 14 residues. With V trimmed by 9 bases and J by 2 bases, 8 bases remained unmatched. Here the CDR3 reads CASKSAGITDTQYF. The CDR3 nucleotides are TGCGCCAGTAAGTCAGCGGGGATCACAGATACGCAGTATTTT.

The CDR3 region is CASSSARIALQGDYGYTF. Written as DNA, the CDR3 is TGTGCCAGCAGCTCCGCGAGGATAGCCCTACAGGGAGACTATGGCTACACCTTC. This rearrangement joins TRBV7-9 to TRBJ1-2; possibly TRBD1 for D (6 bases). CDR1 and CDR2 from the germline V gene are SEHNR and FQNEAQ (reference sequence). V lost 4 bases and J lost 3, with 24 bases in between. The CDR3 runs 18 residues.

This clone has just a few counts. DNA of the CDR3: TGTGCCAGCAAGTCCCCGCTAATGAGGGAGACCCAGTACTTC. Its translation is CASKSPLMRETQYF. The chain uses TRBV6-1 and TRBJ2-5; D not resolved. CDR3 length: 14 residues. Trimming stripped 7 bases from V and 5 bases from J, with 17 bases between. Germline V lookup: CDR1 MNHNS, CDR2 SASEGT.

The V and J genes are TRBV5-4 and TRBJ2-2; 11 nucleotides agree with TRBD2. Per the germline V gene, CDR1 is SGHNT and CDR2 is YYREEE (reference sequence). The junction had 8 bases not matched to a gene; V was cut back by 0 bases and J by 4 bases. The CDR3 is 18 residues long. As DNA, the CDR3 is TGTGCCAGCAGCTTGGCTGGTAGCGGGGGGGCCGGCACCGGGGAGCTGTTTTTT. As protein: CASSLAGSGGAGTGELFF.

This rearrangement joins TRBV29-1 to TRBJ1-3; D is ambiguous. The CDR3 spans 13 residues. In germline, CDR1 is SQVTM, CDR2 ANQGSEA. Trimming stripped 4 bases from V and 0 bases from J, with 7 bases between. The CDR3 is CSVGSSSGNTIYF. The CDR3 DNA follows: TGCAGCGTTGGTTCCAGCTCTGGAAACACCATATATTTT.

The chain couples TRBV7-9 to TRBJ1-3; no firm D call. In germline, CDR1 is SEHNR, CDR2 FQNEAQ (reference sequence). There are 13 residues in the CDR3. The V and J ends lost 5 bases and 2 bases respectively, with 7 bases between them. As DNA, the CDR3 is TGTGCCAGCAGCCCTGGAGCTGGAAACACCATATATTTT. Translation gives CASSPGAGNTIYF.

The chain uses TRBV2 and TRBJ1-2; TRBD1 agrees at 7 bases. Germline V gene lookup returns CDR1 SNHLY and CDR2 FYNNEI. The CDR3 sequence is 16 residues long. Trimming at V came to 7 bases and at J to 4 bases, leaving 15 bases not matched to a gene. CDR3 in amino acids: CASNNNPTGPLYGYTF. CDR3 sequence (DNA): TGTGCCAGCAACAACAATCCGACAGGGCCCCTCTATGGCTACACCTTC.

The CDR3 sequence is CASSFSPTGEQYF. The CDR3, as DNA: TGTGCCAGCAGCTTTTCGCCGACGGGGGAGCAGTACTTC. The chain combines TRBV7-3 with TRBJ2-7, with D perhaps TRBD2 (5 bases). This CDR3 has 13 residues. In germline, CDR1 is SGHTA, CDR2 FQGTGA. The ends were cut back, 3 bases at V and 7 bases at J, with 13 bases in the middle.

This clone was observed a few times. The J gene is TRBJ2-1, the V gene TRBV27; the match to TRBD2 covers 8 bases. The germline CDR1 and CDR2 sequences are MNHEY and SMNVEV (reference sequence). The V and J ends lost 2 bases and 5 bases, in that order; junction bases with no gene match: 8. The CDR3 spans 16 residues. CDR3 sequence reads: CASSLDRSGVNNEQFF. CDR3 DNA sequence: TGTGCCAGCAGTTTAGACCGTAGCGGGGTAAACAATGAGCAGTTCTTC.

This clone has a handful of counts. The rearrangement joins TRBV30 to TRBJ1-3; D not certain. This CDR3 comprises 11 residues. The germline V gene has CDR1 GTSNPN and CDR2 SVGIG (reference sequence). V gave up 3 bases and J gave up 4 bases, with 4 bases separating them. CDR3 bases: TGTGCCTGGAGCTCCGGAAACACCATATATTTT. This translates into CAWSSGNTIYF.